What follows is one T cell receptor (beta chain) and its context. The sample holds one count of this clone. Its antigen remains undetermined. The record has no base qualities; no much larger clone is one base away. At one collaborating source in Seattle, patients were enrolled during active infection and were followed longitudinally through the course of disease. Collaborating institutions collected whole blood in K2EDTA tubes following their own protocols. For TCRbeta analysis, collaborators shipped samples in one of three forms: frozen whole blood, isolated PBMCs, or DNA extracted from either of those sample types. This specimen belongs to a study of blood T cell repertoires in COVID-19 (TCRdb year 2020). Study-wide context: The collaborator samples originated in the United States, Italy and Spain and spanned the acute and convalescent phases of COVID-19. The material from the prospective study consisted of cDNA or gDNA derived from T cells, B-cell-depleted T cells, or PBMCs. Samples came from the ongoing ImmuneRACE study (first 160 participants) plus 1,254 subjects from 6 global collaborators. Nearly every sample came with metadata listing a de-identified subject ID, COVID-19 status, age in years and sex. Where available, HLA class I and class II types were taken from metadata supplied by the sample provider and were not determined by assay-based typing. A freely available public database, intended as a resource for researchers studying the immune response to SARS-CoV-2, is where the repertoires were released. The dataset comprised deeply sampled blood TCRbeta repertoires from subjects exposed to, actively infected with, or recovered from COVID-19. What the study reported, not specific to this receptor: The quantity of clinical and demographic metadata differed by source and by participant and was supplied without curation.

TCRbeta CDR3 regions were amplified from genomic DNA using the immunoSEQ Assay, a bias-controlled multiplex PCR. In the authors' own workflow: The number of nucleated cells in each sample was estimated by amplification of reference gene primers within the assay. Sequence reads were collapsed and filtered to measure the absolute abundance of every unique TCRbeta CDR3 rearrangement. Productive Simpson clonality was computed per sample as the square root of Simpson's diversity index over productive rearrangements. Held by TCRdb, this immuneACCESS table contains in-frame sequences only and omits some clones. Under half of the omission traces to an unresolved V gene where checked; the cause of the rest is unknown. V and J calls and clone size are copied from that table; D and trimming were computed from the DNA. This sample gives hundreds of thousands of clones in total; more than 70% of them show up just once. Over 9.5% of the sample lies in the top ten.

The clonotype comes from a woman in her forties or fifties with COVID-19, enrolled during active disease. The source material was peripheral blood.

Read as DNA, the sequence is TGTGCCAGCAGTTCACAGGGGCCCCCCCTCGAGCAGTACTTC. Its protein product is CASSSQGPPLEQYF. The sequence links TRBV28 to TRBJ2-7; 7 junctional bases match TRBD1. Unmatched junction bases come to 9, with V trimmed by 4 bases and J by 6 bases. The CDR3 contains 14 residues, cysteine and phenylalanine counted. Only CDR3 DNA is held: 42 bases, read in frame from base 1. The germline V gene provides CDR1 MDHEN and CDR2 SYDVKM.